These T cell receptor beta chains were read from a single sample in a study of cytomegalovirus exposure and HLA in healthy donors. Generated by immunoSEQ multiplex PCR, the TCRdb table keeps only in-frame clones and is missing some. The sample table sets out around 76,000 clones. Source material: PBMCs. Every receptor here comes from a boy younger than 18 in good health and CMV-seronegative. Each CDR3 is given with its conserved first and last residue. D genes are given only for firm matches.

.	TRBV27	TRBJ1-5	CASRLRGGGAGQPQHF	TGTGCCAGCAGATTACGTGGTGGGGGCGCGGGTCAGCCCCAGCATTTT
.	TRBV18	TRBJ2-4	CASSPPGSLAKNIQYF	TGTGCCAGCTCACCACCGGGGAGCCTAGCCAAAAACATTCAGTACTTC
.	TRBV9	TRBJ2-1	CASSVVAGEQFF	TGTGCCAGCAGCGTAGTTGCAGGGGAGCAGTTCTTC
TRBD1	TRBV7-9	TRBJ2-6	CASSLDPQGQWANVLTF	TGTGCCAGCAGCTTAGACCCCCAGGGACAGTGGGCCAACGTCCTGACTTTC
TRBD1	TRBV7-6	TRBJ2-2	CASRTGVAGELFF	TGTGCCAGCAGGACAGGGGTTGCCGGGGAGCTGTTTTTT
.	TRBV6-5	TRBJ1-2	CASITLTGNYGYTF	TGTGCCAGCATCACCCTAACAGGGAACTATGGCTACACCTTC
.	TRBV5-6	TRBJ1-2	CASSPQRGIGYTF	TGTGCCAGCAGCCCCCAGAGGGGGATTGGCTACACCTTC
.	TRBV6-1	TRBJ1-4	CASSEEHYTTTNEKLFF	TGTGCCAGCAGTGAAGAACATTACACCACAACTAATGAAAAACTGTTTTTT
.	TRBV28	TRBJ1-5	CASTGPGKNSNQPQHF	TGTGCCAGCACCGGTCCAGGGAAAAACAGCAATCAGCCCCAGCATTTT
TRBD2	TRBV30	TRBJ2-7	CAWSALPNAGESYEQYF	TGTGCCTGGAGTGCTCTCCCCAACGCGGGGGAGAGCTACGAGCAGTACTTC
.	TRBV19	TRBJ1-2	CASKVEREGYGYTF	TGTGCCAGTAAGGTGGAAAGGGAGGGCTATGGCTACACCTTC
TRBD1	TRBV7-9	TRBJ2-7	CASSLGWDREYEQYF	TGTGCCAGCAGCTTAGGTTGGGACAGGGAGTACGAGCAGTACTTC
.	TRBV2	TRBJ1-6	CASNIHAGPYNSPLHF	TGTGCCAGCAATATCCACGCGGGGCCATATAATTCACCCCTCCACTTT
.	TRBV4-1	TRBJ2-5	CASSQDGTRETQYF	TGCGCCAGCAGCCAAGATGGAACCAGGGAGACCCAGTACTTC
TRBD2	TRBV5-1	TRBJ2-7	CASSKAGGDYEQYF	TGCGCCAGCAGCAAAGCGGGAGGGGACTACGAGCAGTACTTC
TRBD1	TRBV23-1	TRBJ1-4	CASTHRDRGQTNEKLFF	TGCGCCAGCACTCACCGGGACAGGGGACAAACTAATGAAAAACTGTTTTTT
.	TRBV5-6	TRBJ2-7	CASSPDRKNYEQYF	TGTGCCAGCAGCCCCGACAGGAAAAACTACGAGCAGTACTTC
.	TRBV4-3	TRBJ2-2	CASSQDRGATGELFF	TGCGCCAGCAGCCAAGACAGGGGGGCCACCGGGGAGCTGTTTTTT
.	TRBV7-6	TRBJ1-1	CASSLAYDRSEAFF	TGTGCCAGCAGCTTAGCCTACGACAGGAGCGAAGCTTTCTTT
.	TRBV6-5	TRBJ1-2	CASSYSRTPYYGYTF	TGTGCCAGCAGTTACTCGAGGACACCTTACTATGGCTACACCTTC
.	TRBV7-2	TRBJ2-5	CASSSGDHLSQETQYF	TGTGCCAGCAGCTCAGGGGACCACTTATCCCAAGAGACCCAGTACTTC
TRBD1	TRBV30	TRBJ2-5	CAWSATRGLAENQYF	TGTGCCTGGAGTGCAACCAGGGGGCTGGCGGAGAACCAGTACTTC
.	TRBV30	TRBJ2-5	CAWSIGRLYQETQYF	TGTGCCTGGAGTATTGGGAGACTGTACCAAGAGACCCAGTACTTC
TRBD1	TRBV30	TRBJ1-5	CAWGTGGSNQPQHF	TGTGCCTGGGGGACAGGGGGAAGCAATCAGCCCCAGCATTTT
.	TRBV4-1	TRBJ2-5	CASSHDSSGETQYF	TGCGCCAGCAGCCACGACAGCTCAGGAGAGACCCAGTACTTC
.	TRBV5-6	TRBJ1-5	CASSLVGAGQPQHF	TGTGCCAGCAGCTTGGTTGGGGCAGGGCAGCCCCAGCATTTT
.	TRBV18	TRBJ2-1	CASSPRVGGEGSSYNEQFF	TGTGCCAGCTCACCTCGAGTGGGGGGTGAGGGAAGCTCCTACAATGAGCAGTTCTTC